This section outlines one TCR beta chain sequence together with its context. The data were obtained in a study of CD8+ T cells in alopecia areata. Across the study: Treated patients received oral tofacitinib, 5 to 10 mg twice daily.

The CDR3 consists of 18 residues. Germline V lookup: CDR1 SGDLS, CDR2 YYNGEE. Trimming removed 4 bases from V and 7 bases from J; junction bases left unmatched: 20. RNA was isolated and reverse transcribed to cDNA, the sequencing template. Assay used: immunoSEQ multiplex PCR; TCRdb lists only in-frame clones, some missing. The sample carries some 160,000 clones, less than 70% recorded once. Treatment here: oral pan-JAK inhibitor, 5-10 mg twice daily. The starting material was CD4+ T cells sorted from blood, obtained at week 4, from a patient treated with tofacitinib. The chain has TRBV9 and TRBJ2-1; 7 bases map to TRBD1. The sequence was collected from a human donor with alopecia areata. CDR3: CASSQTRQGGLFWNEQFF. Written as DNA, the CDR3 is TGTGCCAGCAGCCAGACACGCCAAGGGGGCTTATTTTGGAATGAGCAGTTCTTC. Full variable domain (remainder filled in from reference TRBV9 and TRBJ2-1): DSGVTQTPKHLITATGQRVTLRCSPRSGDLSVYWYQQSLDQGLQFLIQYYNGEERAKGNILERFSAQQFPDLHSELNLSSLELGDSALYFCASSQTRQGGLFWNEQFFGPGTRLTVL.